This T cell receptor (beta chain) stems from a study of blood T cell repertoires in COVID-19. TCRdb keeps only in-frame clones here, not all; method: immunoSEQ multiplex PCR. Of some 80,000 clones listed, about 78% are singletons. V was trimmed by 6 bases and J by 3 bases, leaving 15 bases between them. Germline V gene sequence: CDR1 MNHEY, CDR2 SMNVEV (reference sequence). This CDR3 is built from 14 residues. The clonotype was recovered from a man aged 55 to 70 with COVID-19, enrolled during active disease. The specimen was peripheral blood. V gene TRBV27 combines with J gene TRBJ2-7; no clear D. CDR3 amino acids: CASSLTVGFYEQYF. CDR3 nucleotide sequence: TGTGCCAGCAGCCTCACGGTCGGTTTCTACGAGCAGTACTTC.